Listed below are T cell receptor beta chains from one sample, sequenced in a study of cytomegalovirus exposure and HLA in healthy donors. The protocol was immunoSEQ multiplex PCR, while the TCRdb copy is restricted to in-frame clones and leaves out a portion. The sample shows approximately 120,000 clones, and around 2.4% sits with its ten largest clones. The specimen was PBMCs. These receptors were taken from a man aged 35-49 years in good health and CMV-seronegative. Both conserved end residues are trimmed from each CDR3. The order of the fields is J gene, V gene, D gene, CDR3 protein. D genes are given only for firm matches.

j_gene: TRBJ1-1
v_gene: TRBV19
d_gene: -
CDR3aa: ASSTYTVRGTEAF

j_gene: TRBJ2-3
v_gene: TRBV11-2
d_gene: -
CDR3aa: ASSVKGGADTQY

j_gene: TRBJ2-7
v_gene: TRBV5-1
d_gene: TRBD2
CDR3aa: ASSLAYGTSGSRYEQY

j_gene: TRBJ1-2
v_gene: TRBV27
d_gene: -
CDR3aa: ASRPYGQEGYGYT

j_gene: TRBJ2-5
v_gene: TRBV5-6
d_gene: -
CDR3aa: ASSSDSPQETQY

j_gene: TRBJ1-1
v_gene: TRBV5-5
d_gene: -
CDR3aa: ASSSQVKNTEAF

j_gene: TRBJ2-2
v_gene: TRBV28
d_gene: TRBD2
CDR3aa: ASSSLASGSPGELF

j_gene: TRBJ2-1
v_gene: TRBV19
d_gene: TRBD1
CDR3aa: ASSSKDRATYNEQF

j_gene: TRBJ2-2
v_gene: TRBV7-9
d_gene: TRBD2
CDR3aa: ASRAGAVGTGELF

j_gene: TRBJ1-6
v_gene: TRBV27
d_gene: TRBD1
CDR3aa: ASSWTGLDSPLH

j_gene: TRBJ2-2
v_gene: TRBV9
d_gene: -
CDR3aa: ASSVVNSGNGELF

j_gene: TRBJ2-5
v_gene: TRBV7-9
d_gene: TRBD1
CDR3aa: ASSLRQGAGETQY

j_gene: TRBJ2-3
v_gene: TRBV7-3
d_gene: -
CDR3aa: ASSLVAGSTDTQY

j_gene: TRBJ2-1
v_gene: TRBV5-4
d_gene: TRBD1
CDR3aa: ASSPGQGYEQF

j_gene: TRBJ2-1
v_gene: TRBV5-4
d_gene: TRBD2
CDR3aa: ASIPSGRADNEQF

j_gene: TRBJ2-3
v_gene: TRBV5-4
d_gene: TRBD1
CDR3aa: ASSRDRGDTQY

j_gene: TRBJ2-5
v_gene: TRBV20-1
d_gene: TRBD2
CDR3aa: SARTSGTQY

j_gene: TRBJ2-3
v_gene: TRBV5-1
d_gene: TRBD2
CDR3aa: ASSPGLAPDTQY

j_gene: TRBJ1-3
v_gene: TRBV7-9
d_gene: -
CDR3aa: ASSLSGRNTIY

j_gene: TRBJ2-5
v_gene: TRBV30
d_gene: TRBD2
CDR3aa: AWSLAGGTETQY

j_gene: TRBJ2-1
v_gene: TRBV4-1
d_gene: -
CDR3aa: ASSQDRSRHPSNEQF

j_gene: TRBJ1-2
v_gene: TRBV5-1
d_gene: -
CDR3aa: ASSLESGSANYGYT

j_gene: TRBJ2-7
v_gene: TRBV18
d_gene: TRBD2
CDR3aa: ASSPPGLAGGSYEQY

j_gene: TRBJ1-4
v_gene: TRBV19
d_gene: -
CDR3aa: ASNMRAGLNEKLF

j_gene: TRBJ2-2
v_gene: TRBV5-4
d_gene: -
CDR3aa: ASSLNRNTGELF

j_gene: -
v_gene: TRBV5-1
d_gene: TRBD1
CDR3aa: ASSSPGTGHYEQY

j_gene: TRBJ2-1
v_gene: TRBV11-2
d_gene: TRBD2
CDR3aa: ASSLSGGRSYNEQF

j_gene: TRBJ2-5
v_gene: TRBV5-4
d_gene: -
CDR3aa: ASSGPAAGLQETQY